This TCR beta chain was identified in a study of T cells in localized non-small cell lung cancer. The CDR3 length is 15 residues. Germline V gene sequence: CDR1 MNHNS, CDR2 SASEGT. The ends lost 7 bases at V and 5 bases at J; junction bases unmatched: 9. Findings and limits, study-wide: Patients showing higher blood T cell density tended to see longer overall survival. Heterogeneity remains possible, as sequencing covered one tumor region only. Adjacent lung had a median roughly 61 of the 100 largest tumor clones. Tumor showed lower T cell clonality than uninvolved adjacent lung, where it was highest.

Concerning this clone: Its target is not known.

The method was immunoSEQ multiplex PCR; TCRdb's version includes in-frame clones alone and lacks a portion of them. Of about 40,000 clones listed, about 91% were seen once; the top ten hold roughly a tenth. The origin of this receptor is a woman aged 35-75 years with stage II lung adenocarcinoma. V usage is TRBV6-1 and J usage is TRBJ1-5; 9 bases are shared with TRBD1. The material sequenced was PBMCs, taken before any cancer treatment. CDR3 in amino acids: CASIPGTGLYQPQHF. The CDR3 bases are TGTGCCAGCATCCCCGGGACAGGGTTGTATCAGCCCCAGCATTTT.